The 29 T cell receptor beta chains below were found in one sample sequenced in a study of shared T cell receptors in the human thymus. The assay was immunoSEQ multiplex PCR, and TCRdb's table has in-frame clones only and misses some. The sample holds roughly 550,000 clones, approximately 80% seen once. The data were also submitted as part of a second study, on human thymus T cells.

Sequenced input: thymocytes. The receptor set was obtained from a boy younger than two with a congenital heart defect.

The CDR3 region is CATSLRLAGLYEQYF. CDR3 DNA sequence: TGTGCCACCAGCCTGAGACTAGCGGGACTTTACGAGCAGTACTTC. The chain uses TRBV15 and TRBJ2-7; TRBD2 matches 11 bases. V was pared by 5 bases and J by 4 bases, with 7 bases of the junction left unmatched. Germline loops: CDR1 LNHNV, CDR2 YYDKDF (reference sequence). CDR3 length: 15 residues.

The J gene is TRBJ2-5, the V gene TRBV7-6, with D maybe TRBD1 (5 bases). Deletions cut 4 bases from V and 7 bases from J, with 7 bases between. The CDR3 sequence is 11 residues long. Per germline, CDR1 SGHVS and CDR2 FNYEAQ. The CDR3 protein is CASSSTGTQYF. CDR3 DNA: TGTGCCAGCAGCTCCACAGGGACCCAGTACTTC.

The chain uses TRBV10-1 and TRBJ2-2; D is undetermined. This CDR3 has 15 residues. CDR1 is WNHNN and CDR2 is SYGVQD in the germline V gene (reference sequence). With 0 bases removed from V and 0 bases from J, the gap between germline ends came to 5 bases. CDR3 protein: CASSESQANTGELFF. The CDR3 DNA is TGCGCCAGCAGTGAGTCGCAGGCGAACACCGGGGAGCTGTTTTTT.

The rearrangement uses TRBV14 and TRBJ2-7; 11 bases agree with TRBD2. Germline CDR1 is SGHDN and CDR2 is FVKESK. Trimming at V came to 0 bases and at J to 4 bases, leaving 8 bases not matched to a gene. This CDR3 region has 17 residues. This CDR3 reads CASSQETSGEATYEQYF. DNA of the CDR3: TGTGCCAGCAGCCAAGAGACTAGCGGGGAGGCGACTTACGAGCAGTACTTC.

This clone was seen a handful of times. The J gene is TRBJ1-4, the V gene TRBV28; no firm D call. Germline V gene lookup returns CDR1 MDHEN and CDR2 SYDVKM. The CDR3 consists of 12 residues. V lost 8 bases, J lost 8 bases, and 12 bases lay in between. CDR3 coding DNA: TGTGCCAGCCGGGTAATTGGCGAAAAACTGTTTTTT. Amino acids: CASRVIGEKLFF.

The chain employs TRBV2 and TRBJ1-2; 7 bases match TRBD1. With V trimmed by 4 bases and J by 1 base, 12 bases remained unmatched. CDR1 and CDR2 from the germline V gene are SNHLY and FYNNEI. The CDR3 runs 17 residues. As DNA, the CDR3 is TGTGCCAGCAGTGTCCCGGGACAGTCATTCCTTAACTATGGCTACACCTTC. It codes for CASSVPGQSFLNYGYTF.

Points on this clone: At the DNA level, this CDR3 is encoded by other sequences in the same sample as well. The rearrangement links TRBV4-3 to TRBJ2-1; perhaps TRBD2 as D (6 bases). V lost 4 bases to trimming and J lost 4 bases, with 14 bases between them. The length of the CDR3 is 15 residues. Per germline, CDR1 LGHNA and CDR2 YSLEER. CDR3 sequence: CASSPRVAAYNEQFF. The CDR3 DNA reads TGCGCCAGCAGCCCCAGGGTAGCGGCTTACAATGAGCAGTTCTTC.

The rearrangement links TRBV5-4 to TRBJ2-5; perhaps TRBD2 as D (6 bases). Germline CDR1 SGHNT, CDR2 YYREEE (reference sequence). Trimming cost V 4 bases and J 1 base, with 23 bases left between them. This CDR3 has 18 residues. The CDR3 region is CASSPEEGVPHGQETQYF. In DNA form, the CDR3 reads TGTGCCAGCAGCCCAGAGGAGGGCGTACCCCACGGCCAAGAGACCCAGTACTTC.

The V gene is TRBV6-6, the J gene TRBJ2-7; D possibly corresponds to TRBD1 (7 bases). V was clipped by 4 bases and J by 2 bases, with 18 bases between them. This CDR3 has 16 residues. Germline V CDR1 and CDR2: MNHNY, SVGAGI (reference sequence). DNA of the CDR3: TGTGCCAGCAGTTTCCCCCCAGGGGGGAGACCCTACGAGCAGTACTTC. Protein product: CASSFPPGGRPYEQYF.

This clone was recorded a few times. V is TRBV2 and J is TRBJ2-7; D might be TRBD2 (5 bases). This CDR3 has 13 residues. In germline, CDR1 is SNHLY, CDR2 FYNNEI. Trimming removed 4 bases from V and 5 bases from J, with 12 bases in between. This CDR3 reads CASSATRSHEQYF. As DNA, the CDR3 is TGTGCCAGCAGTGCAACTAGATCCCACGAGCAGTACTTC.

This rearrangement joins TRBV7-2 to TRBJ1-5, with D maybe TRBD1 (6 bases). Germline CDR1 SGHTA, CDR2 FQGNSA. This CDR3 has 16 amino acids. V dropped 0 bases and J dropped 2 bases, with 11 bases sitting between them. CDR3 sequence (DNA): TGTGCCAGCAGCTTAGCGGCACAGGGTGGCAATCAGCCCCAGCATTTT. Protein: CASSLAAQGGNQPQHF.

This sequence joins TRBV19 and TRBJ1-5; 7 bases map to TRBD1. This CDR3 is 15 amino acids long. Per germline, CDR1 LNHDA and CDR2 SQIVND (reference sequence). V was clipped by 0 bases and J by 4 bases; unmatched bases: 3. For the CDR3, the DNA is TGTGCCAGTAGTATAGATGGGACAGTGAATCAGCCCCAGCATTTT. Its translation is CASSIDGTVNQPQHF.

J is TRBJ2-7 and V is TRBV25-1; TRBD1 agrees at 11 bases. V trimming: 7 bases; J trimming: 5 bases; junction bases outside the gene matches: 7. The CDR3 covers 14 residues. Germline CDR1 MGHDK, CDR2 SYGVNS. In DNA, the CDR3 is TGTGCCAGCAACCTTGGGACAGGGGGGGACGAGCAGTACTTC. Its protein product is CASNLGTGGDEQYF.

This clone showed up just a few times. This sequence joins TRBV7-6 and TRBJ2-2; TRBD2 might be the D (6 bases). Germline lookup yields CDR1 SGHVS and CDR2 FNYEAQ. V lost 5 bases, J lost 1 base, and 11 bases lay in between. This CDR3 region has 15 residues. The CDR3 DNA sequence: TGTGCCAGCAGCCCCCCGACTAGGAACACCGGGGAGCTGTTTTTT. Translating it yields CASSPPTRNTGELFF.

The CDR3 loop reads CASRIDAGIDYGYTF. The CDR3, as DNA: TGCGCCAGCAGAATAGACGCGGGTATTGACTATGGCTACACCTTC. The gene calls are TRBV10-1 and TRBJ1-2; D not certain. Trimming cost V 6 bases and J 3 bases, with 17 bases left between them. The length of the CDR3 is 15 residues. Germline CDR1 and CDR2: WNHNN and SYGVQD (reference sequence).

V usage is TRBV14 and J usage is TRBJ2-7, with 11 bases that match TRBD2. The CDR3 length is 16 residues. The germline V gene encodes CDR1 SGHDN and CDR2 FVKESK. Unmatched junction bases numbered 10, after V lost 0 bases and J lost 9 bases. For the CDR3, the DNA is TGTGCCAGCAGCCAAGATCTGGCTAGCGGGAGGTTCGGGCAGTACTTC. Residues: CASSQDLASGRFGQYF.

V usage is TRBV19 and J usage is TRBJ1-5; TRBD1 is a possible D gene (6 bases). This CDR3 is built from 13 residues. Germline lookup yields CDR1 LNHDA and CDR2 SQIVND (reference sequence). CDR3 loop: CGASQGGNQPQHF. As DNA, the CDR3 is TGTGGAGCGTCACAGGGAGGCAATCAGCCCCAGCATTTT.

The rearrangement uses TRBV28 and TRBJ1-2; D is perhaps TRBD1 (6 bases). V was shortened by 2 bases and J by 5 bases, with 15 bases between the two germline ends. Germline V gene sequence: CDR1 MDHEN, CDR2 SYDVKM. The CDR3 consists of 15 residues. This CDR3 reads CASSLPQGIRYGYTF. The CDR3 nucleotides read TGTGCCAGCAGTTTACCCCAGGGGATCCGGTATGGCTACACCTTC.

The sample holds one count of this clone. J is TRBJ1-5 and V is TRBV25-1, with 7 bases aligning to TRBD1. The CDR3 sequence is 16 residues long. Germline CDR1 reads MGHDK; CDR2 reads SYGVNS. The trim removed 4 bases at V and 0 bases at J, leaving 6 bases unmatched. The CDR3 bases are TGTGCCAGCAGTGGGGGGGACAGACATAGCAATCAGCCCCAGCATTTT. Protein: CASSGGDRHSNQPQHF. The complete variable domain, with remaining parts taken from reference TRBV25-1 and TRBJ1-5, reads EADIYQTPRYLVIGTGKKITLECSQTMGHDKMYWYQQDPGMELHLIHYSYGVNSTEKGDLSSESTVSRIRTEHFPLTLESARPSHTSQYLCASSGGDRHSNQPQHFGDGTRLSIL.

The V call is TRBV2, the J call TRBJ2-5; 7 nucleotides match TRBD1. V trimming: 6 bases; J trimming: 2 bases; junction bases outside the gene matches: 3. The CDR3 contains 13 residues. Germline lookup yields CDR1 SNHLY and CDR2 FYNNEI. CDR3 sequence reads: CASRKQGQETQYF. The CDR3 coding sequence is TGTGCCAGCAGAAAACAGGGGCAAGAGACCCAGTACTTC.

This chain connects TRBV27 to TRBJ2-2; D not resolved. The germline CDR1 and CDR2 sequences are MNHEY and SMNVEV (reference sequence). V lost 2 bases to trimming and J lost 3 bases, with 10 bases between them. The CDR3 sequence is 15 residues long. The CDR3 nucleotides are TGTGCCAGCAGTTTAGCCTGCGCGGACACCGGGGAGCTGTTTTTT. Encoded protein: CASSLACADTGELFF.

The chain recombines TRBV11-2 with TRBJ2-3; D is perhaps TRBD1 (6 bases). Trimming stripped 3 bases from V and 3 bases from J, with 10 bases between. CDR3 size: 14 residues. Germline assignment: CDR1 SGHAT and CDR2 FQNNGV. The CDR3, as DNA: TGTGCCAGCAGCTTTACAGGGAGAACAGATACGCAGTATTTT. Translation gives CASSFTGRTDTQYF.

The V call is TRBV5-4, the J call TRBJ2-7; a possible D gene is TRBD2 (6 bases). Trimming took 4 bases from V and 0 from J, leaving 11 bases between them. The CDR3 loop spans 14 amino acids. Germline V gene lookup returns CDR1 SGHNT and CDR2 YYREEE (reference sequence). The CDR3 coding sequence is TGTGCCAGCAGCCCGTACGGGAGCTCCTACGAGCAGTACTTC. This codes for CASSPYGSSYEQYF.

For this clone: This sample also contains other DNA sequences that code for the same CDR3. V usage is TRBV11-2 and J usage is TRBJ1-2; 9 bases fit TRBD1. This CDR3 has 16 residues. V dropped 5 bases and J dropped 4; count of bases not matched to a gene: 11. Germline V gene sequence: CDR1 SGHAT, CDR2 FQNNGV. In DNA form, the CDR3 reads TGTGCCAGCAGCCCACCCGCCGGGACAGGGAGCTATGGCTACACCTTC. Protein product: CASSPPAGTGSYGYTF.

The chain employs TRBV7-9 and TRBJ2-5; 10 bases map to TRBD2. The CDR3 covers 18 residues. Losses at the gene ends were 5 bases for V and 1 base for J; bases not matched to a gene: 13. Germline V gene sequence: CDR1 SEHNR, CDR2 FQNEAQ (reference sequence). CDR3 nucleotides: TGTGCCAGCAGCATCGAGAAGAAAGCGGGAGGGGTCCAAGAGACCCAGTACTTC. This encodes CASSIEKKAGGVQETQYF.

This clone has only a few counts. The V gene is TRBV11-2, the J gene TRBJ2-7; 9 bases are a match to TRBD1. Looked up from germline, CDR1 is SGHAT and CDR2 is FQNNGV. V shed 5 bases, J shed 5 bases, and the junction held 16 bases outside the gene matches. The CDR3 sequence is 17 residues long. The CDR3 DNA reads TGTGCCAGCAGCCCTATGCGGAAGGGACAGGGTTCAGACGAGCAGTACTTC. Protein: CASSPMRKGQGSDEQYF. The variable domain in full, completed from reference TRBV11-2 and TRBJ2-7, reads EAGVAQSPRYKIIEKRQSVAFWCNPISGHATLYWYQQILGQGPKLLIQFQNNGVVDDSQLPKDRFSAERLKGVDSTLKIQPAKLEDSAVYLCASSPMRKGQGSDEQYFGPGTRLTVT.

This clone turned up a few times. The chain carries TRBV7-2 and TRBJ2-7; 9 bases agree with TRBD2. There are 16 residues in the CDR3. Looked up from germline, CDR1 is SGHTA and CDR2 is FQGNSA. The ends lost 1 base at V and 3 bases at J; junction bases unmatched: 7. This CDR3 reads CASSLEGSGSRYEQYF. The DNA for the CDR3 is TGTGCCAGCAGCTTAGAGGGTAGCGGGAGCCGCTACGAGCAGTACTTC.

In its sample, this clone was seen once. This chain joins TRBV5-1 and TRBJ2-7, with D possibly matching TRBD1 (6 bases). From germline, CDR1 is SGHRS and CDR2 YFSETQ. The CDR3 spans 16 residues. Trimming removed 2 bases from V and 3 bases from J, with 18 bases in between. CDR3 residues: CASSFRDAGVRYEQYF. CDR3 DNA: TGCGCCAGCAGCTTTAGGGACGCAGGGGTCCGCTACGAGCAGTACTTC. Supplemented by reference TRBV5-1 and TRBJ2-7, the full variable domain reads KAGVTQTPRYLIKTRGQQVTLSCSPISGHRSVSWYQQTPGQGLQFLFEYFSETQRNKGNFPGRFSGRQFSNSRSEMNVSTLELGDSALYLCASSFRDAGVRYEQYFGPGTRLTVT.

This sequence joins TRBV4-1 and TRBJ2-1; a weak D match, TRBD2 (6 bases). This CDR3 comprises 14 residues. Trimming took off 1 base at V and 7 bases at J, with 11 bases between the two ends. CDR1 and CDR2 (germline): MGHRA, YSYEKL. CDR3 in amino acids: CASSQAPGRNEQFF. As DNA, the CDR3 is TGCGCCAGCAGCCAAGCCCCCGGGAGAAATGAGCAGTTCTTC.